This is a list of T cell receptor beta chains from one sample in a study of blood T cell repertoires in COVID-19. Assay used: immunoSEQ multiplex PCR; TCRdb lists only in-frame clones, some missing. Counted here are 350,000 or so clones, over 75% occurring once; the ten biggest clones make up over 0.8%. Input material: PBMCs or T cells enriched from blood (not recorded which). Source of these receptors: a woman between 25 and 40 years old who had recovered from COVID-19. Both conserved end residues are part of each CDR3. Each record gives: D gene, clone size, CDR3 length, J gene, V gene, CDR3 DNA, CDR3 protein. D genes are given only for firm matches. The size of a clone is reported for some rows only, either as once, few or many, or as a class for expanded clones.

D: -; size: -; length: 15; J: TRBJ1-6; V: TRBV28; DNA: TGTGCCAGCAGTTTTCCTGCAGTGAATAATTCACCCCTCCACTTT; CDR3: CASSFPAVNNSPLHF
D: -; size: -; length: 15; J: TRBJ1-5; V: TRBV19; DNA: TGTGCCAGTAGTATCATTGGGAGGAGCAATCAGCCCCAGCATTTT; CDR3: CASSIIGRSNQPQHF
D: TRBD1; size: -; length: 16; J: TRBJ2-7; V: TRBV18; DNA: TGTGCCAGCTCCATAGGACAGGGTATCGTGTCGGACGAGCAGTACTTC; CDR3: CASSIGQGIVSDEQYF
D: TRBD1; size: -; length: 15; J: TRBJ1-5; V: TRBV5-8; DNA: TGTGCCAGCAGTCGGGACAGGGGGAACAATCAGCCCCAGCATTTT; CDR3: CASSRDRGNNQPQHF
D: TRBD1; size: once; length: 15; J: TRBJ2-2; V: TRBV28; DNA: TGTGCCAGCAGTTTAGCCAACAGGGGTAGCGGGGAGCTGTTTTTT; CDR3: CASSLANRGSGELFF
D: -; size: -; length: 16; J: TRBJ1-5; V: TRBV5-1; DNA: TGCGCCAGCAGCTTGGAGGCAGGGGCGCAGGGTCAGCCCCAGCATTTT; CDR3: CASSLEAGAQGQPQHF
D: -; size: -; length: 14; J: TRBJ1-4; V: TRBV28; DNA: TGTGCCAGCAGTGCACAGGGTGCTAATGAAAAACTGTTTTTT; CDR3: CASSAQGANEKLFF
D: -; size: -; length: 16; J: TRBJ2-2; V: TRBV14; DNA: TGTGCCAGCAGCCAAGCGACGCCGTCGAGGACCGGGGAGCTGTTTTTT; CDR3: CASSQATPSRTGELFF
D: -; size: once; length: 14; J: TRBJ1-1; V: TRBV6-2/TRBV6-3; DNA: TGTGCCAGCAGTGGCCGCGGGGGGAACACTGAAGCTTTCTTT; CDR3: CASSGRGGNTEAFF
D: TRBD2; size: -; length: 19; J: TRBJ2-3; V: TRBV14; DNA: TGTGCCAGCAGCCAAGATTGGGGGTTTGAAAGCGGGGGGCCAGATACGCAGTATTTT; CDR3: CASSQDWGFESGGPDTQYF
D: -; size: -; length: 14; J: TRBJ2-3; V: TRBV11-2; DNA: TGTGCCAGCAGCCAAGCCGCCGAGAGGGATACGCAGTATTTT; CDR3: CASSQAAERDTQYF
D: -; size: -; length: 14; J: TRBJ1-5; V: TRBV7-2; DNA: TGTGCCAGCAGCCCTGGACAAAGTGGTCAGCCCCAGCATTTT; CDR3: CASSPGQSGQPQHF
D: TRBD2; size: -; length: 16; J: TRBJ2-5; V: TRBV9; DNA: TGTGCCAGCAGCGTAACTAGCGGGGGGGCGGCGGAGACCCAGTACTTC; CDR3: CASSVTSGGAAETQYF
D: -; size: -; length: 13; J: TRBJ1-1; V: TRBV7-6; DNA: TGTGCCAGCAGCTTAGGGGGAGGGTTGGAAGCTTTCTTT; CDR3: CASSLGGGLEAFF
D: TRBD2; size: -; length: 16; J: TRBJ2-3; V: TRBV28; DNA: TGTGCCAGCAGTTTGCCCCGCGGGGGGGCCCTAGATACGCAGTATTTT; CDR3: CASSLPRGGALDTQYF
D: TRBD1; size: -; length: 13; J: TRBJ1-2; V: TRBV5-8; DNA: TGTGCCAGCAGCCTACAGGGGAACTATGGCTACACCTTC; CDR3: CASSLQGNYGYTF
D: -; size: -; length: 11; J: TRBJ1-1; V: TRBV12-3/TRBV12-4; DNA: TGTGCCAGCAGTTTAGAGGGGATGGCTTTCTTT; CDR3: CASSLEGMAFF
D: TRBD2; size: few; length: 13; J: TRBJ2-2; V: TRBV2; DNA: TGTGCCAGCAGCCGGGGGGGCGCCGGGGAGCTGTTTTTT; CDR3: CASSRGGAGELFF
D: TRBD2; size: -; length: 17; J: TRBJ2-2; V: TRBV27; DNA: TGTGCCAGCACCCAACTAGCGGGGGGACCGAACACCGGGGAGCTGTTTTTT; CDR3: CASTQLAGGPNTGELFF
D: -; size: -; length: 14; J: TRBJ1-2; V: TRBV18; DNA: TGTGCCAGCTCACGGGCCGTCAGGGAAGGTGGCTACACCTTC; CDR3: CASSRAVREGGYTF
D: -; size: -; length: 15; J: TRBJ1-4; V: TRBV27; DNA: TGTGCCAGCAGTTCCCTGGAGGGGAGGGGTGAAAAACTGTTTTTT; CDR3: CASSSLEGRGEKLFF
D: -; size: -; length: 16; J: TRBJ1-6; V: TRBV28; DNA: TGTGCCAGTCACCAGAATTCCCCCTCCTATAATTCACCCCTCCACTTT; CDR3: CASHQNSPSYNSPLHF
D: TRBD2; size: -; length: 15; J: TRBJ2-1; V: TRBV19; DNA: TGTGCCAGTAGTCCGGGACTAGCGATCTACAATGAGCAGTTCTTC; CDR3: CASSPGLAIYNEQFF
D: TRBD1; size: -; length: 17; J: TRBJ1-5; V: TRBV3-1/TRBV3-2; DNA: TGTGCCAGCAGCCAAGACACTCGGACAGGGAGCAATCAGCCCCAGCATTTT; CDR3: CASSQDTRTGSNQPQHF
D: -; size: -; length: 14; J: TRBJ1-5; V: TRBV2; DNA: TGTGCCAGCAGATGGCAGGGCACCAATCAGCCCCAGCATTTT; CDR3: CASRWQGTNQPQHF
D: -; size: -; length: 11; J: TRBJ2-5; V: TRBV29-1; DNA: TGCAGCGTTCGGTCCGGAGAGACCCAGTACTTC; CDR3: CSVRSGETQYF
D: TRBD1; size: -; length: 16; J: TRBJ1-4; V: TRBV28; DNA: TGTGCCAGCAGACCAGGGACAGGATTAACTAATGAAAAACTGTTTTTT; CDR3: CASRPGTGLTNEKLFF
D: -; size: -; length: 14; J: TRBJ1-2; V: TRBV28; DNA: TGTGCCAGCAAGGGGGGGACCGCCCCAGGAGGCTACACCTTC; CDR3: CASKGGTAPGGYTF
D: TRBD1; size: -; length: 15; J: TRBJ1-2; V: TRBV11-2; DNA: TGTGCCAGCAGCTCCCTGGGACAGGGGAACTATGGCTACACCTTC; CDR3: CASSSLGQGNYGYTF
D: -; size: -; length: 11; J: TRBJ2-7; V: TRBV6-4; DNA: TGTGCCAGCAGTGACGCACCAGGGCAGTACTTC; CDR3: CASSDAPGQYF
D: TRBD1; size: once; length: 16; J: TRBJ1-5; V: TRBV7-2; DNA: TGTGCCAGCAGCCTTCGGGACAGGGGCCTTGGGGAGCCCCAGCATTTT; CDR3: CASSLRDRGLGEPQHF
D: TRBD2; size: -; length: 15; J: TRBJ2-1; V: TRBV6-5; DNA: TGTGCCAGCAGGGAGAGGAGCGGGGGGGCCGATGAGCAGTTCTTC; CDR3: CASRERSGGADEQFF
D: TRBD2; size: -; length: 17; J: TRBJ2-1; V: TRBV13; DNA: TGTGCCAGCAGCTTAGCGGGGGGGCTGGATGTTTACAATGAGCAGTTCTTC; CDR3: CASSLAGGLDVYNEQFF
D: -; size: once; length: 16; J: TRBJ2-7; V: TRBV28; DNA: TGTGCCAGCAGTTTTTCGTCAAGGGGCCGCTCCTACGAGCAGTACTTC; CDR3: CASSFSSRGRSYEQYF
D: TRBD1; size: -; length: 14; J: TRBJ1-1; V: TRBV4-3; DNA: TGCGCCAGCAGCCTGTACCGGGACAGGGGGGAAGCTTTCTTT; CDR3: CASSLYRDRGEAFF